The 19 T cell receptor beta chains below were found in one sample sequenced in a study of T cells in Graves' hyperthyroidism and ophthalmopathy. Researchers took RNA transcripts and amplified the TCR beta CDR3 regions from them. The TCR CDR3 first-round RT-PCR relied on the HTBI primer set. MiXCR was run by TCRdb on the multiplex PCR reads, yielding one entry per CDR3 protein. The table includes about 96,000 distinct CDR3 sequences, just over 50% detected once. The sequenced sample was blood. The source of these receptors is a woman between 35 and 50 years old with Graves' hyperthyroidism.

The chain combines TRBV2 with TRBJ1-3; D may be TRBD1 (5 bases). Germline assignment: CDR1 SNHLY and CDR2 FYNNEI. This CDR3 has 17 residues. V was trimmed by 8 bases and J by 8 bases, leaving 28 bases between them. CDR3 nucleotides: TGTGCCAGCGGTACGGCAGGGATGGGTGTGCAGGGCTACACCATATATTTT. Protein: CASGTAGMGVQGYTIYF.

The CDR3 DNA sequence: TGTGCCAGCAGCGTCACCTTGGGGGCCAACGTCCTGACTTTC. Translating gives CASSVTLGANVLTF. This chain joins TRBV7-2 and TRBJ2-6; D gene unclear. Germline V lookup: CDR1 SGHTA, CDR2 FQGNSA. The CDR3 spans 14 residues. V was pared by 5 bases and J by 4 bases, with 9 bases between.

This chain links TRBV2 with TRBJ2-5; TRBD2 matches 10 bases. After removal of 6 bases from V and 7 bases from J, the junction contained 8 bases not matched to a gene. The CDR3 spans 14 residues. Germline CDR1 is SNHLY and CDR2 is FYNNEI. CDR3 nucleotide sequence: TGTGCCAGCAGAAACGGACTAGCGGCAAGGACCCAGTACTTC. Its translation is CASRNGLAARTQYF. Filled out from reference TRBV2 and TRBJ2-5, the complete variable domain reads EPEVTQTPSHQVTQMGQEVILRCVPISNHLYFYWYRQILGQKVEFLVSFYNNEISEKSEIFDDQFSVERPDGSNFTLKIRSTKLEDSAMYFCASRNGLAARTQYFGPGTRLLVL.

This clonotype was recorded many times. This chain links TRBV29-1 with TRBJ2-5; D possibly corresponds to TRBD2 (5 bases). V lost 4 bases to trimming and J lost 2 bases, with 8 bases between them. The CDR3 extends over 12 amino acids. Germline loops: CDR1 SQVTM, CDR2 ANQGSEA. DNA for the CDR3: TGCAGCGTTGTGGGAGTACAAGAGACCCAGTACTTC. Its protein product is CSVVGVQETQYF.

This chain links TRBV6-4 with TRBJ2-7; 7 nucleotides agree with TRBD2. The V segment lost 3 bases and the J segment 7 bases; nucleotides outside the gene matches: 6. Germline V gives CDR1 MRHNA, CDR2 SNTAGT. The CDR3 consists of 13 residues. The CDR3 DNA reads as TGTGCCAGCAGTGATCGGGGGAGGGGTGAGCAGTACTTC. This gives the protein CASSDRGRGEQYF.

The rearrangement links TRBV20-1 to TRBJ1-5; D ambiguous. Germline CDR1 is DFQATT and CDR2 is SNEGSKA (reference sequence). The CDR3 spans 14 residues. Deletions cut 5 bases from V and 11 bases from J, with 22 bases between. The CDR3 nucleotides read TGCAGTGCTCCCCTAGCGGGAGGGCGGGAGACCCAGCATTTT. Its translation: CSAPLAGGRETQHF.

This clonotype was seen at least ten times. This CDR3 reads CASSLLSGQGNQPQHF. CDR3 DNA: TGTGCCAGCAGTTTATTGTCGGGTCAGGGGAATCAGCCCCAGCATTTT. V gene TRBV28 combines with J gene TRBJ1-5; possible D gene TRBD1, 6 bases. Germline V gene sequence: CDR1 MDHEN, CDR2 SYDVKM. Trimming stripped 1 base from V and 4 bases from J, with 14 bases between. The CDR3 consists of 16 residues. Complete variable domain (other parts from reference TRBV28 and TRBJ1-5): DVKVTQSSRYLVKRTGEKVFLECVQDMDHENMFWYRQDPGLGLRLIYFSYDVKMKEKGDIPEGYSVSREKKERFSLILESASTNQTSMYLCASSLLSGQGNQPQHFGDGTRLSIL.

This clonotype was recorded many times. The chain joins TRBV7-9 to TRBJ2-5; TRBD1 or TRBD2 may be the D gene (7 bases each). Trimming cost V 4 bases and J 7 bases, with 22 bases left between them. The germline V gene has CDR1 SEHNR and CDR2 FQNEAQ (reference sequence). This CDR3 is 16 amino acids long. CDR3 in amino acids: CASSYQGGTSIGTQYF. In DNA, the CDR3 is TGTGCCAGCAGCTACCAGGGGGGGACCTCAATCGGGACCCAGTACTTC.

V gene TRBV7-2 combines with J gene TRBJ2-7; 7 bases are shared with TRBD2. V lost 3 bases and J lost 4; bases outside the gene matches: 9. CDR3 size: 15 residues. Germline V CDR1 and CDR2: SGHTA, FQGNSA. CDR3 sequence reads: CASSFGRGGRYEQYF. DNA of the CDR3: TGTGCCAGCAGCTTCGGTAGGGGAGGGCGGTACGAGCAGTACTTC.

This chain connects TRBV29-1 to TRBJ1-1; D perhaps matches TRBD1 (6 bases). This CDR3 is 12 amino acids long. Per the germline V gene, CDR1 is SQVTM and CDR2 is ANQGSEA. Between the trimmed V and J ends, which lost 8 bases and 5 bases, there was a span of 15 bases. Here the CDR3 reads CSLVGAGTEAFF. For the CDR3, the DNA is TGCAGCTTGGTGGGGGCAGGGACTGAAGCTTTCTTT.

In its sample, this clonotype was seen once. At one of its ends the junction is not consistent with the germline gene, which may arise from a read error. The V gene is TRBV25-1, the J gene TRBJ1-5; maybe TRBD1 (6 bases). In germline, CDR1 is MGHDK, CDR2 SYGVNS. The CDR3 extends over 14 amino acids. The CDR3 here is CACSATRGYQPQHF. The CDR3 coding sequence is TGTGCCTGCAGTGCTACGAGGGGGTATCAGCCCCAGCATTTT.

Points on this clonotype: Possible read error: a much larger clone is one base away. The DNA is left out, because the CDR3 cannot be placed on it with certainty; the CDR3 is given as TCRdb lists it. CDR3 in amino acids: CACSARTGHILYEQYF. The rearrangement uses TRBV25-1 and TRBJ2-7; no check of the table's D call, TRBD1, against the DNA was made. Per germline, CDR1 MGHDK and CDR2 SYGVNS. Counting both end residues, the CDR3 totals 16 amino acids.

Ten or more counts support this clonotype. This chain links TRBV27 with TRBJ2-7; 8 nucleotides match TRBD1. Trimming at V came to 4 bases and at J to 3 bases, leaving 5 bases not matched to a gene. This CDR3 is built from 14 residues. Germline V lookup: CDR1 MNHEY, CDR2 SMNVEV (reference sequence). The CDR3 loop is CASSSGQDRYEQYF. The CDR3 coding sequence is TGTGCCAGCAGTTCGGGACAGGACCGCTACGAGCAGTACTTC.

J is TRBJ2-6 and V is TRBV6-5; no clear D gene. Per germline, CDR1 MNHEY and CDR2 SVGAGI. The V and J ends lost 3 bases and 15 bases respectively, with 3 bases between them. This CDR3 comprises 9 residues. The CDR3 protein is CASSYSLTF. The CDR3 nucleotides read TGTGCCAGCAGTTATTCCCTGACTTTC.

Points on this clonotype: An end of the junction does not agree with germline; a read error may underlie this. CDR3 nucleotides: TGTGCCACCAGTGCCCAGGGCGGGAGAGGGACCGGGGAGCTGTTTTTT. Protein sequence: CATSAQGGRGTGELFF. The chain joins TRBV2 to TRBJ2-2; TRBD2 matches at 7 bases. Germline V lookup: CDR1 SNHLY, CDR2 FYNNEI. The CDR3 runs 16 residues.

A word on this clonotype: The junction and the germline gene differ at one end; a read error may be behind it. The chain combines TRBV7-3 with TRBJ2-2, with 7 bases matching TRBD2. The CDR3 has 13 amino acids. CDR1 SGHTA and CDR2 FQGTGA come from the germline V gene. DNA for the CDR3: TGTGCCAAACTTGGCGGGAGATTCGGGGAGCTGCTTTTT. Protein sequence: CAKLGGRFGELLF.

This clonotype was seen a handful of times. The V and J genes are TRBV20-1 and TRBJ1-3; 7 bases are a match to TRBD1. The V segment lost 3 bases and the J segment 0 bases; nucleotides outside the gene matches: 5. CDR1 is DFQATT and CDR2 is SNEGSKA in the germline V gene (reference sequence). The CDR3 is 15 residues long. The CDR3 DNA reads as TGCAGTGCTAGGACAGGGCTCCACTCTGGAAACACCATATATTTT. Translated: CSARTGLHSGNTIYF.

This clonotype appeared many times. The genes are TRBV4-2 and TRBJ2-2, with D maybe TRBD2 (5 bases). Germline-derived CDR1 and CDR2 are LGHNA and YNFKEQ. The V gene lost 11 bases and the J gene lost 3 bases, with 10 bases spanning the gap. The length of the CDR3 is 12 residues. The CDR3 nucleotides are TGTGCCGACTACGGAGACACCGGGGAGCTGTTTTTT. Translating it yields CADYGDTGELFF.

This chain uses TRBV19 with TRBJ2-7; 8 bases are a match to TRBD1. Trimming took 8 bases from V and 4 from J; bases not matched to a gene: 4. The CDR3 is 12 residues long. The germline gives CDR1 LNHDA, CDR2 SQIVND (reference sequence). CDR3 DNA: TGTGCCAGTCCGACAGGGGAGTACGAGCAGTACTTC. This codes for CASPTGEYEQYF.